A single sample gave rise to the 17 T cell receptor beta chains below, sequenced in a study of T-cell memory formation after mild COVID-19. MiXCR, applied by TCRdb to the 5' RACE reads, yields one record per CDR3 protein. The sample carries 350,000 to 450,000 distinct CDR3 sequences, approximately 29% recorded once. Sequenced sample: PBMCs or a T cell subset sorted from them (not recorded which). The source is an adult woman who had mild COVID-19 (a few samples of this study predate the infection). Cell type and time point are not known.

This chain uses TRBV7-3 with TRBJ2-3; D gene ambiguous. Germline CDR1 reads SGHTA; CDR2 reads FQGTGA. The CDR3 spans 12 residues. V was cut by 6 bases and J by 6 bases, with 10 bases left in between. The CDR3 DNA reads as TGTGCCAGCAGTTCTGACTTCGATACGCAGTATTTT. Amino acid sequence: CASSSDFDTQYF.

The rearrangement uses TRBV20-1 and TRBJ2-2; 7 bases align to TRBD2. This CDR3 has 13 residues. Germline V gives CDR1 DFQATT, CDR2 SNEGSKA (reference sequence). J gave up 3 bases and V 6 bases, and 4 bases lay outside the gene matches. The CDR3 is CSAWRGYTGELFF. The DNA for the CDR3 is TGCAGTGCCTGGCGGGGGTACACCGGGGAGCTGTTTTTT.

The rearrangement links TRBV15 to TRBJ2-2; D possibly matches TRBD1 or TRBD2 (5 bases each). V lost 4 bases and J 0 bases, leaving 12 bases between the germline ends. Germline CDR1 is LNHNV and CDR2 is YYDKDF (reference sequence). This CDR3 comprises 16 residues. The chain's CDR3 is CATSITGLSNTGELFF. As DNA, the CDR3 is TGTGCCACCAGCATAACAGGACTTTCGAACACCGGGGAGCTGTTTTTT. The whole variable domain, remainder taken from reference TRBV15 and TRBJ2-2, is DAMVIQNPRYQVTQFGKPVTLSCSQTLNHNVMYWYQQKSSQAPKLLFHYYDKDFNNEADTPDNFQSRRPNTSFCFLDIRSPGLGDTAMYLCATSITGLSNTGELFFGEGSRLTVL.

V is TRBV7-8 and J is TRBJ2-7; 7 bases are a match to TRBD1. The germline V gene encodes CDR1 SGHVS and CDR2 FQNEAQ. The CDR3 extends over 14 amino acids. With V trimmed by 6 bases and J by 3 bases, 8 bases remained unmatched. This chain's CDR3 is CASRPRQGLYEQYF. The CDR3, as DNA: TGTGCCAGCAGGCCCAGACAGGGCCTCTACGAGCAGTACTTC. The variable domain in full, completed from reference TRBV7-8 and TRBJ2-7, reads GAGVSQSPRYKVAKRGQDVALRCDPISGHVSLFWYQQALGQGPEFLTYFQNEAQLDKSGLPSDRFFAERPEGSVSTLKIQRTQQEDSAVYLCASRPRQGLYEQYFGPGTRLTVT.

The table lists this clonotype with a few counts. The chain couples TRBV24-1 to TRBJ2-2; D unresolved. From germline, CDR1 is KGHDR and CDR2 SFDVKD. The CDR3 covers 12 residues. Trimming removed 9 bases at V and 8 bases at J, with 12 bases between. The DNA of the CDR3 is TGTGCCACCCAGGAGTTGAGGGGGGAGCTGTTTTTT. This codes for CATQELRGELFF.

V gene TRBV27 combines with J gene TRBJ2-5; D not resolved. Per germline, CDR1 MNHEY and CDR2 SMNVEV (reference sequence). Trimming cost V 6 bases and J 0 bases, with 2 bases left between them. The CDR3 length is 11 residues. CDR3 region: CASRNQETQYF. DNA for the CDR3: TGTGCCAGCAGGAACCAAGAGACCCAGTACTTC.

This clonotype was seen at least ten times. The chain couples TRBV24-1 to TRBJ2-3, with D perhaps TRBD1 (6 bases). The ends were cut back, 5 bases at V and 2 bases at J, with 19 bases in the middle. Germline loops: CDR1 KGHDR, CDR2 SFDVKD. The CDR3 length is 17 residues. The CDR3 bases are TGTGCCACCAGTGCAGGGAGCCAGGGGCCATCCACAGATACGCAGTATTTT. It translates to CATSAGSQGPSTDTQYF.

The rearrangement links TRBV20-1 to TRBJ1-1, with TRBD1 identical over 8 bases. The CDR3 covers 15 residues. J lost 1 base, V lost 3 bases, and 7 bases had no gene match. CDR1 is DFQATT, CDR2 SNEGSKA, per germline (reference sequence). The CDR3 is CSASGDRRRNTEAFF. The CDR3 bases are TGCAGTGCTAGCGGGGACAGGAGGAGGAACACTGAAGCTTTCTTT.

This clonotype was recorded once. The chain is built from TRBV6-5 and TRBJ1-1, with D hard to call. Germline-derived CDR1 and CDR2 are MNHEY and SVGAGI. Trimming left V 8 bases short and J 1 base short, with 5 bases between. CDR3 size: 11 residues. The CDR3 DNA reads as TGTGCCAGCCAGGCGAACACTGAAGCTTTCTTT. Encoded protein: CASQANTEAFF.

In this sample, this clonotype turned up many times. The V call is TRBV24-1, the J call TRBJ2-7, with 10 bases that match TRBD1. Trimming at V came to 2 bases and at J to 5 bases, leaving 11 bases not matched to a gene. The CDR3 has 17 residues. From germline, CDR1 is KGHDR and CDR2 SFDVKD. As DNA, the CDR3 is TGTGCCACCAGTGATTCCCGGGGAAAGACAGGGGGCAACGAGCAGTACTTC. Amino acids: CATSDSRGKTGGNEQYF.

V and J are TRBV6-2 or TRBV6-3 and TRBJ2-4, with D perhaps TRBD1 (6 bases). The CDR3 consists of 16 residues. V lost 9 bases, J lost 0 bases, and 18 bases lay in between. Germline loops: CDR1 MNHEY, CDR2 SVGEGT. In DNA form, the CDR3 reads TGTGCCAGTTACCTTTGGGGGCGACTAGCCAAAAACATTCAGTACTTC. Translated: CASYLWGRLAKNIQYF.

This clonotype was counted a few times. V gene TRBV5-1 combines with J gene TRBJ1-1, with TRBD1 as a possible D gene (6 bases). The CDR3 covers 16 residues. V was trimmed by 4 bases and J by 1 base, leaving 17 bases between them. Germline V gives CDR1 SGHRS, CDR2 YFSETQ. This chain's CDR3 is CASSPGQFDGNTEAFF. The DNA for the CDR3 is TGCGCCAGCAGCCCAGGACAGTTCGATGGGAACACTGAAGCTTTCTTT.

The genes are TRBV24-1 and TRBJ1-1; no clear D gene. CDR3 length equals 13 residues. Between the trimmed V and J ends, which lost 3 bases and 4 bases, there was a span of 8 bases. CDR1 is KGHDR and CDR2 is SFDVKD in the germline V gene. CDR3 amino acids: CATSDTALTEAFF. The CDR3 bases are TGTGCCACCAGTGATACGGCTCTCACTGAAGCTTTCTTT.

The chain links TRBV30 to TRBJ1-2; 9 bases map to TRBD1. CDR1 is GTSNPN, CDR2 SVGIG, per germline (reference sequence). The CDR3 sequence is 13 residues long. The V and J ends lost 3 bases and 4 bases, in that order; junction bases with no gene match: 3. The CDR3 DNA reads TGTGCCTGGAGAGGACAGGGGAGCTATGGCTACACCTTC. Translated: CAWRGQGSYGYTF.

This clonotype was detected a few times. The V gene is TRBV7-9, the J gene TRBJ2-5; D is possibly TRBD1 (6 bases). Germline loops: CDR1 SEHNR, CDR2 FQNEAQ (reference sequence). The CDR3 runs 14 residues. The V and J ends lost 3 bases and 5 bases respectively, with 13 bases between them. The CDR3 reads CASSFGGPQETQYF. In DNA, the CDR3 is TGTGCCAGCAGCTTTGGGGGCCCCCAGGAGACCCAGTACTTC.

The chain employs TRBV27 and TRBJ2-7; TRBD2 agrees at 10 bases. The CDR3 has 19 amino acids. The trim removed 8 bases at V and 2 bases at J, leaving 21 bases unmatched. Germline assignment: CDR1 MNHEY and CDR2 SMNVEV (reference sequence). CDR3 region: CASRPRVLAGVVGTYEQYF. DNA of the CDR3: TGTGCCAGCCGTCCCCGGGTTCTAGCGGGAGTAGTTGGGACCTACGAGCAGTACTTC.

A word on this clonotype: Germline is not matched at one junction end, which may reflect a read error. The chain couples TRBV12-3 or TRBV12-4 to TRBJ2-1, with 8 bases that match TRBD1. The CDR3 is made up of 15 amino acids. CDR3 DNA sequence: TGTGCCAGCAGTTCGGGACAGGCAGCCTACACTGAGCAGTTCTTC. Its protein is CASSSGQAAYTEQFF.